This TCR beta chain is drawn from a study of shared clonotypes between healthy human individuals. General observations from the study: Naive subsets tended to show greater estimated richness than memory subsets.

As for this clone: What it binds is unknown.

The repertoire was sequenced with immunoSEQ multiplex PCR; TCRdb's copy has only in-frame clones and lacks some. The sample yields 1.4 million or so clones, around 98.5% seen once. The sequencing sample was made of naive CD4+ T cells sorted from blood. Subset noted: CD45RA+ positively selected. The receptor was isolated from a man between 25 and 39 years old in good health.

CDR3 DNA: TGTGCCTGGCAGTTGGTAAAGGGTGGCTACACCTTC. Its translation is CAWQLVKGGYTF. J is TRBJ1-2 and V is TRBV30; unclear D gene. Germline CDR1 and CDR2: GTSNPN and SVGIG (reference sequence). CDR3 length equals 12 residues. The V end lost 5 bases, the J end lost 7 bases, and 14 bases lay between the germline ends.